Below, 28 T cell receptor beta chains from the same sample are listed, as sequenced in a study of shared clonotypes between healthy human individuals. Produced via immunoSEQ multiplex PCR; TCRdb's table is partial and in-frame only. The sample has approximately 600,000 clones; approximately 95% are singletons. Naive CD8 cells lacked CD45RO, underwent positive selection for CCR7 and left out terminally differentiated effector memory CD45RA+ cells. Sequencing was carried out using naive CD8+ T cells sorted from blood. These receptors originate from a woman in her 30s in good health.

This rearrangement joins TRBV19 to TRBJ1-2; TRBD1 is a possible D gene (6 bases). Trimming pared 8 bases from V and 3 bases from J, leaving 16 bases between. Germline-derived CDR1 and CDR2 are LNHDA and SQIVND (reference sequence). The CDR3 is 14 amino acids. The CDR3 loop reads CASAPGRGDYGYTF. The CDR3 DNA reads TGTGCCAGTGCGCCCGGCAGGGGTGACTATGGCTACACCTTC.

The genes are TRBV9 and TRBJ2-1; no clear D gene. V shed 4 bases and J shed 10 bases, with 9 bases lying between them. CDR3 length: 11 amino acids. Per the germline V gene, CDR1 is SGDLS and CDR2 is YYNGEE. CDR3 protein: CASSSHSEQFF. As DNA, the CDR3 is TGTGCCAGCAGCTCCCACTCAGAGCAGTTCTTC.

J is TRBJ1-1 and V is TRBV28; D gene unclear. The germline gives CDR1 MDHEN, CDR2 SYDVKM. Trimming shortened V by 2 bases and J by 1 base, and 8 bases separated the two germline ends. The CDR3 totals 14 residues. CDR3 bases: TGTGCCAGCAGTTTAGGGGTAAGGAACACTGAAGCTTTCTTT. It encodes CASSLGVRNTEAFF.

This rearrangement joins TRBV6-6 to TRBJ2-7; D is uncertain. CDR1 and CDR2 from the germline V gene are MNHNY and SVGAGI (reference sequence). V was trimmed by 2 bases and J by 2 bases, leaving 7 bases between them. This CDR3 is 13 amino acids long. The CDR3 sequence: CASSYDGAYEQYF. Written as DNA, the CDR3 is TGTGCCAGCAGTTACGACGGAGCCTACGAGCAGTACTTC.

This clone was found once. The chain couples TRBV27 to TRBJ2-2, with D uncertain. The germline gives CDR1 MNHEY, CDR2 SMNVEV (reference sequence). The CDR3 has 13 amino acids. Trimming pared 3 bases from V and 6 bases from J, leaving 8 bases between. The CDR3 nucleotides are TGTGCCAGCAGTTTTATCCGTCCCGGGGAGCTGTTTTTT. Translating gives CASSFIRPGELFF.

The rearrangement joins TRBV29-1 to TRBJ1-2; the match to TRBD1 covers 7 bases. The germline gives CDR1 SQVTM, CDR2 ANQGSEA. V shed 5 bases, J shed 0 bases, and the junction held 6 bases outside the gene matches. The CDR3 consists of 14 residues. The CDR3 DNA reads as TGCAGCGTTTCAGACAGGGAAGCTAACTATGGCTACACCTTC. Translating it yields CSVSDREANYGYTF. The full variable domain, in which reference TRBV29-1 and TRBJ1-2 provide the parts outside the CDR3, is SAVISQKPSRDICQRGTSLTIQCQVDSQVTMMFWYRQQPGQSLTLIATANQGSEATYESGFVIDKFPISRPNLTFSTLTVSNMSPEDSSIYLCSVSDREANYGYTFGSGTRLTVV.

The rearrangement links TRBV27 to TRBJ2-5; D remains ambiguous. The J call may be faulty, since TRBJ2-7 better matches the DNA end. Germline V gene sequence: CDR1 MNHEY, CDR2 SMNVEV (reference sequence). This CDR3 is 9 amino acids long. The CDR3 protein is CASSYEQYF. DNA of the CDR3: TGTGCCAGCTCGTACGAGCAGTACTTC.

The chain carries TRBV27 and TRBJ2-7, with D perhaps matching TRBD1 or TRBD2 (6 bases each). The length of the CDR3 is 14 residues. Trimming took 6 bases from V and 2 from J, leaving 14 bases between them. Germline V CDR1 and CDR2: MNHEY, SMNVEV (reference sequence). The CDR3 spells CASSTAEGAYEQYF. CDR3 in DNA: TGTGCCAGCAGCACCGCGGAGGGGGCCTACGAGCAGTACTTC.

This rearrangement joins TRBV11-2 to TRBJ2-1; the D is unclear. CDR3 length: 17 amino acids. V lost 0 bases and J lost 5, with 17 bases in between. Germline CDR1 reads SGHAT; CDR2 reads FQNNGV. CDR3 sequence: CASSLDPSSLPNNEQFF. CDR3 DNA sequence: TGTGCCAGCAGCTTAGATCCTTCCAGCTTGCCGAACAATGAGCAGTTCTTC.

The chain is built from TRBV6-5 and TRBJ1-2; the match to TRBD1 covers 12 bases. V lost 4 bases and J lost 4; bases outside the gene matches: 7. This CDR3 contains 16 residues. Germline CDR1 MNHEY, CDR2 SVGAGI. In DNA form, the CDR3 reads TGTGCCAGCAGTTCCGGGACAGGGGGCAGGACCTATGGCTACACCTTC. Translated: CASSSGTGGRTYGYTF.

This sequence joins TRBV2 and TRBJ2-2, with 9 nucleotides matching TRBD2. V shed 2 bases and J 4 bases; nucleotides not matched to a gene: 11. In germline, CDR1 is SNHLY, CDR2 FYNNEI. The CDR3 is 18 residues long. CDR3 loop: CASSEPAWREGGTGELFF. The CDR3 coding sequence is TGTGCCAGCAGTGAACCAGCATGGCGGGAGGGTGGCACCGGGGAGCTGTTTTTT.

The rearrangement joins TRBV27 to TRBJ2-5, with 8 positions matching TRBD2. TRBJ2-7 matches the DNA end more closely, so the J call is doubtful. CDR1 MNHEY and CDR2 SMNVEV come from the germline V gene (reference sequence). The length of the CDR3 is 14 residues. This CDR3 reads CASSFTSGFYEQYF. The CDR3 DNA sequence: TGTGCCAGCAGTTTCACTAGCGGATTTTACGAGCAGTACTTC.

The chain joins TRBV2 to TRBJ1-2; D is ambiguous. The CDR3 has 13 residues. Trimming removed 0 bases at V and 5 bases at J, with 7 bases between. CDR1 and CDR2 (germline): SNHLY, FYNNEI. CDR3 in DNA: TGTGCCAGCAGTGAAGCGCTTAAATATGGCTACACCTTC. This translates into CASSEALKYGYTF.

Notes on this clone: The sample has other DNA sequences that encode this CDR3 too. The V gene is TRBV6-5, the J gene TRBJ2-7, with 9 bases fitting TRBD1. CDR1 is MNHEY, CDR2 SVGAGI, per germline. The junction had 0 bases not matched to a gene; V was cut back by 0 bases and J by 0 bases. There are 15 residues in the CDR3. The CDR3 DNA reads TGTGCCAGCAGTTACTCGACAGGGGGCTCCTACGAGCAGTACTTC. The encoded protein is CASSYSTGGSYEQYF.

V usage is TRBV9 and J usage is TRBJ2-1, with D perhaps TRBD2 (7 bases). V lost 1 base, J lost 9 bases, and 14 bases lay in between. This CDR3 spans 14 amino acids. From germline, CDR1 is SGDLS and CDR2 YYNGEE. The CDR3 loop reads CASSVWQGGGEQFF. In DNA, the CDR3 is TGTGCCAGCAGCGTATGGCAGGGAGGGGGTGAGCAGTTCTTC.

The CDR3 bases are TGTGCCAGCAGTGGATGGCAGAGCACTGAAGCTTTCTTT. It yields the protein CASSGWQSTEAFF. The chain employs TRBV6-5 and TRBJ1-1; D is uncertain. The CDR3 contains 13 residues. Germline assignment: CDR1 MNHEY and CDR2 SVGAGI. V was clipped by 5 bases and J by 4 bases, with 11 bases between them.

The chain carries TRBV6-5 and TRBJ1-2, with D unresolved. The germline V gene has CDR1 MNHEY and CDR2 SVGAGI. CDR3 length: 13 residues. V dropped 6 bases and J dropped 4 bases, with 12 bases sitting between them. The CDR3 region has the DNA TGTGCCAGCAGAACTGGAGATTCCTATGGCTACACCTTC. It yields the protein CASRTGDSYGYTF.

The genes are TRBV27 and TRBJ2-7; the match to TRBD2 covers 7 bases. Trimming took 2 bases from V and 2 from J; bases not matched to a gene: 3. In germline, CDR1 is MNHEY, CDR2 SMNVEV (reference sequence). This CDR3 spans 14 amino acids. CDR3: CASSLAGDAYEQYF. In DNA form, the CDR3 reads TGTGCCAGCAGTTTAGCGGGAGACGCCTACGAGCAGTACTTC.

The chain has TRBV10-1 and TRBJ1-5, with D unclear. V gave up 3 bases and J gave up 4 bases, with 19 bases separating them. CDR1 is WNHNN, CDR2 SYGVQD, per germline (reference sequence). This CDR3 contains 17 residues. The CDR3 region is CASSEGPGLLNNQPQHF. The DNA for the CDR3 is TGCGCCAGCAGTGAAGGTCCCGGACTGCTAAATAATCAGCCCCAGCATTTT.

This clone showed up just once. CDR3 DNA: TGTGCCAGCAGCTCAGGACTAGCGGGCAGCTCCTACAATGAGCAGTTCTTC. Translation gives CASSSGLAGSSYNEQFF. This chain joins TRBV7-8 and TRBJ2-1, with TRBD2 matching 11 bases. This CDR3 spans 17 amino acids. The ends lost 4 bases at V and 0 bases at J; junction bases unmatched: 5. Germline V gene lookup returns CDR1 SGHVS and CDR2 FQNEAQ.

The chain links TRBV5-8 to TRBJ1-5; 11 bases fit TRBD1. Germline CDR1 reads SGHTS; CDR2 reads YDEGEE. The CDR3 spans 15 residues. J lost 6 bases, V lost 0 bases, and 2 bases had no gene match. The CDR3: CASSLAGTGGQPQHF. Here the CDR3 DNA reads TGTGCCAGCAGCTTGGCCGGGACAGGGGGTCAGCCCCAGCATTTT.

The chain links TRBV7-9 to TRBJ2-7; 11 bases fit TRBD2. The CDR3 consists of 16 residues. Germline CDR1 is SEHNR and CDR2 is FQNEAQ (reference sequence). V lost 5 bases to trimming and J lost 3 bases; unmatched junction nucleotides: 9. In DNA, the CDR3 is TGTGCCAGCAGCCCGACCCTAGCGGGGGGCGACTACGAGCAGTACTTC. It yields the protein CASSPTLAGGDYEQYF.

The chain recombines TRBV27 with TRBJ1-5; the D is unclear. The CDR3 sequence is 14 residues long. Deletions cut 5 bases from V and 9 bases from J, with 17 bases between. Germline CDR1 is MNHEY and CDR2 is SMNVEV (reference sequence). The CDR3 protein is CASSISGKRTPQHF. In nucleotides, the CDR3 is TGTGCCAGCAGTATTTCTGGGAAGCGGACGCCCCAGCATTTT.

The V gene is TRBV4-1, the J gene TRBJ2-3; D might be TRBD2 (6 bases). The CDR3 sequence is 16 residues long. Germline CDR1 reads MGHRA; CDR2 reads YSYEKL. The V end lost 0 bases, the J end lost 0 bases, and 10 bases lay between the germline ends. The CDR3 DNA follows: TGCGCCAGCAGCCAAGACCCCGGGACTAGCACAGATACGCAGTATTTT. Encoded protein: CASSQDPGTSTDTQYF.

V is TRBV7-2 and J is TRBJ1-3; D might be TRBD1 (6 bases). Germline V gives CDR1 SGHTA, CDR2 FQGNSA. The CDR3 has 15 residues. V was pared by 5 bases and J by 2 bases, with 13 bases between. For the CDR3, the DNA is TGTGCCAGCAGCCCCGGGACACCTACTGGAAACACCATATATTTT. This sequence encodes CASSPGTPTGNTIYF.

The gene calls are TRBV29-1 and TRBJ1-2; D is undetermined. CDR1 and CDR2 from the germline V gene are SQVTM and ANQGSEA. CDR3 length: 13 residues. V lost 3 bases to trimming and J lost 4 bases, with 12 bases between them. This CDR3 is CSVDSALAYGYTF. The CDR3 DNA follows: TGCAGCGTTGATTCGGCCTTGGCCTATGGCTACACCTTC.

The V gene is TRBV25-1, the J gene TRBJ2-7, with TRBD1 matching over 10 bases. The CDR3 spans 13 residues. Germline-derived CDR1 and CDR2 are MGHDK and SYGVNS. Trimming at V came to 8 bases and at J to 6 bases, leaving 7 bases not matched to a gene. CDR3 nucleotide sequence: TGTGCCAGCGAGGACAGGGGGGTTATCGAGCAGTACTTC. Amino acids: CASEDRGVIEQYF.

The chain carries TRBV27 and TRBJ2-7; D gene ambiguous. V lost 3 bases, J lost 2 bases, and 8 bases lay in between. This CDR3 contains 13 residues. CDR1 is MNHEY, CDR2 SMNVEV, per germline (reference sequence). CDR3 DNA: TGTGCCAGCAGTTTTGACCCGACCTACGAGCAGTACTTC. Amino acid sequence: CASSFDPTYEQYF.